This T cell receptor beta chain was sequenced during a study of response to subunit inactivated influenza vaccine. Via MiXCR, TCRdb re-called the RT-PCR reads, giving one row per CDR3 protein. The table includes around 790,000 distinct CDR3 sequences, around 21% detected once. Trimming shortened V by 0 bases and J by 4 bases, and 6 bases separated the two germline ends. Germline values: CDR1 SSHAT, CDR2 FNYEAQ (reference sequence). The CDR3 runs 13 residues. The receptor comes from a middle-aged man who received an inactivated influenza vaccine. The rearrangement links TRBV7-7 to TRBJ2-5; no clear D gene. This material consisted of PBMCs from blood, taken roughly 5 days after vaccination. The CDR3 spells CASSLASLETQYF. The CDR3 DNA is TGTGCCAGCAGCTTAGCCAGCCTAGAGACCCAGTACTTC. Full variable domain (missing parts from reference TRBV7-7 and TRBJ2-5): GAGVSQSPRYKVTKRGQDVTLRCDPISSHATLYWYQQALGQGPEFLTYFNYEAQPDKSGLPSDRFSAERPEGSISTLTIQRTEQRDSAMYRCASSLASLETQYFGPGTRLLVL.